This TCR beta chain derives from a study of cytomegalovirus exposure and HLA in healthy donors. On the study more broadly: It was reported in a later analysis that the same platform had been used for the 120 validation repertoires as for the 666 first-cohort repertoires.

The germline V gene has CDR1 SGDLS and CDR2 YYNGEE. Trimming left V 8 bases short and J 10 bases short, with 22 bases between. This CDR3 comprises 14 residues. Study-wide results and limits: Associated with cytomegalovirus, according to the listing, were 150 to 200 TCR beta chains. CMV antigen specificity was confirmed in vitro for three CMV-associated chains.

The table came from immunoSEQ multiplex PCR; TCRdb's copy has only in-frame clones and leaves some out. The data contain 150,000 to 200,000 clones, 70% to 90% of them singletons. As for this clone: The target antigen is unknown.

The rearrangement links TRBV9 to TRBJ2-1; D is possibly TRBD1 (6 bases). The sample comprised PBMCs. This TCR was sampled from a man aged 25 to 45 in good health and CMV-seropositive. CDR3 nucleotide sequence: TGTGCCAGTGCTATTTCTCGGACACAGGGCGAGCAGTTCTTC. Amino acid sequence: CASAISRTQGEQFF.